Described below is a single TCR beta chain sequence and its context. Its antigen is not known. The data were obtained in a study of shared clonotypes between healthy human individuals. V lost 10 bases to trimming and J lost 4 bases, with 18 bases between them. This CDR3 comprises 14 residues. General study results and limits: Relative to clonotypes present in all four donors, those not shared had lower generation probabilities. Larger estimated richness was generally recorded for naive subsets relative to memory subsets.

Measured with immunoSEQ multiplex PCR; TCRdb has only the in-frame clones, and not every one. Of more than 400,000 clones in the sample, around 95% are singletons; the top ten hold about 0.067%. The sample was naive CD4+ T cells sorted from blood. Regarding subset: CD45RA+ positively selected. V and J are TRBV23-1 and TRBJ2-3, with a weak D call TRBD1 (6 bases). TRBV23-1 is filed as an ORF, its function uncertain. This clonotype was obtained from a woman aged 25 to 39 in good health. The CDR3 nucleotides read TGCGCCAACAAACTCCAGGGGATATCAGATACGCAGTATTTT. It specifies CANKLQGISDTQYF.